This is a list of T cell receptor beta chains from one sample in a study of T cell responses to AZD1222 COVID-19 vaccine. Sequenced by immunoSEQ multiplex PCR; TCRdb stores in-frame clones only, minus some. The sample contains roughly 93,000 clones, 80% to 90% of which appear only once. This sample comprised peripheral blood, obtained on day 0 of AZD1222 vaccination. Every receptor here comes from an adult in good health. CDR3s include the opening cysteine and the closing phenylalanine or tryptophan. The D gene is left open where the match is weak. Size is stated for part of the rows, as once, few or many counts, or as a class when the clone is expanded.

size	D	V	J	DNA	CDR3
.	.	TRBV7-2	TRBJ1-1	TGTGCCAGCAGGTTTCAGATGAACACTGAAGCTTTCTTT	CASRFQMNTEAFF
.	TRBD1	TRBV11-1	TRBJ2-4	TGTGCCAGCAGCCCTCGGACAGGGGGGGCGAACATTCAGTACTTC	CASSPRTGGANIQYF
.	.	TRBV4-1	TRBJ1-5	TGCGCCAGCAGCCAAAGTTGGGGCAATCAGCCCCAGCATTTT	CASSQSWGNQPQHF
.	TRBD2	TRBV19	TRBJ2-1	TGTGCCTCCCAACGGGCTTTACAAGGAGCGGGATTTATATACAATGAGCAGTTCTTC	CASQRALQGAGFIYNEQFF
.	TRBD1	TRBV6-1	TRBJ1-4	TGTGCCAGCAGTGAGACAGGGTCTTCGTTTGGGCTGTTTTTT	CASSETGSSFGLFF
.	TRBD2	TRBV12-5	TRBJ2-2	TGTGCTAGTGGTTTGGCCAGCGGGAGTGCCACCGGGGAGCTGTTTTTT	CASGLASGSATGELFF
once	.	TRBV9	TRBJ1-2	TGTGCCAGCAGCGTAGGGGGAGGGGCGAACTCCAATGGCTACACCTTC	CASSVGGGANSNGYTF
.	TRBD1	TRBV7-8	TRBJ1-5	TGTGCCAGCAGCTTAGCTGGACAGGGATCTCAGCCCCAGCATTTT	CASSLAGQGSQPQHF
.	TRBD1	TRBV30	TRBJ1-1	TGTGCCTGGAGCCCCTTACAGGGGGCAACTGAAGCTTTCTTT	CAWSPLQGATEAFF
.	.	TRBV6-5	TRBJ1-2	TGTGCCAGCAGGGGGTCGGGGGTCTATGGCTACACCTTC	CASRGSGVYGYTF
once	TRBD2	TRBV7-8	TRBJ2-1	TGTGCCAGCAGCCCCACGAGCGGGGAGAATGAGCAGTTCTTC	CASSPTSGENEQFF
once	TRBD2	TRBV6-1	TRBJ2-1	TGTGCCAGCAGGGGGACTACGAACAATGAGCAGTTCTTC	CASRGTTNNEQFF
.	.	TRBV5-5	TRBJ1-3	TGTGCCAGCAGCCCTATCTCCGGAAACACCATATATTTT	CASSPISGNTIYF
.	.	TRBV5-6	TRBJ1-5	TGTGCCAGCAGCAGGGGACTCCTGAGCAATCAGCCCCAGCATTTT	CASSRGLLSNQPQHF
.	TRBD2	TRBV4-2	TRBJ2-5	TGTGCCAGCAGCCAGGGGGGAGGGGTACTCCAAGAGACCCAGTACTTC	CASSQGGGVLQETQYF
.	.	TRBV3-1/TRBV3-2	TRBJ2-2	TGTGCCAGCAGCCCACAGGGGGGGGGCGCAAGTCCCACCGGGGAGCTGTTTTTT	CASSPQGGGASPTGELFF
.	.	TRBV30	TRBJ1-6	TGTGCCCTGGGGAGCGGGGCAAATTCACCCCTCCACTTT	CALGSGANSPLHF
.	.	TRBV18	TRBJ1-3	TGTGCCAGCTCACCGTCGGGGGCGACTGGAAACACCATATATTTT	CASSPSGATGNTIYF
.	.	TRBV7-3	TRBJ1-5	TGTGCCAGCAGCTTAAACCCCAACCAGCCCCAGCATTTT	CASSLNPNQPQHF
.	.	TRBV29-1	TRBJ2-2	TGCAGCGCCTTAAGCGGACTGACGAACACCGGGGAGCTGTTTTTT	CSALSGLTNTGELFF
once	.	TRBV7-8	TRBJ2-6	TGTGCCAGCAGCTTTTTACCGGCGATCTCTGGGGCCAACGTCCTGACTTTC	CASSFLPAISGANVLTF
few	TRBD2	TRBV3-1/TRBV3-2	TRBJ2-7	TGTGCCAGCAAACAAAGTTCTAGCGGGGGGGTCGGCGAGCAGTACTTC	CASKQSSSGGVGEQYF
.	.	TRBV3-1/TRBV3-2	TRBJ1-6	TGTGCCAGCAGCCAAGTAGGGGCAGGCAATTCACCCCTCCACTTT	CASSQVGAGNSPLHF
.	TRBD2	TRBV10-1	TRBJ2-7	TGCGCCAGCAGTGAGGGACTAGCGTACGAGCAGTACTTC	CASSEGLAYEQYF
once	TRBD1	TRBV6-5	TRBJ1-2	TGTGCCAGCAGAGCCGACAGGGCAAACTCCTATGGCTACACCTTC	CASRADRANSYGYTF
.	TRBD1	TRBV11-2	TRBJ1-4	TGTGCCAGCAGCCAAGGGACAGCCCCAACTAATGAAAAACTGTTTTTT	CASSQGTAPTNEKLFF
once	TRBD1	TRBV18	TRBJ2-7	TGTGCCAGCTCACTAAAAGGGACAGGGTTCTACGAGCAGTACTTC	CASSLKGTGFYEQYF
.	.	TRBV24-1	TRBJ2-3	TGTGCCACCAGTGATTGGGGGGGCACAGATACGCAGTATTTT	CATSDWGGTDTQYF
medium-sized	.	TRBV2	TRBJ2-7	TGTGCCAGCAGTTACTCAGGGTCCTACGAGCAGTACTTC	CASSYSGSYEQYF
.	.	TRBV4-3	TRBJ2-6	TGCGCCAGCAGCCAAGAGACCCCCTCCTCTGGGGCCAACGTCCTGACTTTC	CASSQETPSSGANVLTF
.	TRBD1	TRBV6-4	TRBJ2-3	TGTGCCAGCAGAGCAGGACAGGGAAGCACAGATACGCAGTATTTT	CASRAGQGSTDTQYF
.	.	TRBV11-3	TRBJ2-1	TGTGCCAGCAGTGACATTCCAGTGGGGAATGAGCAGTTCTTC	CASSDIPVGNEQFF
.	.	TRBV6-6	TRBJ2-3	TGTGCCAGCAGGTCACAGGGCACAGATACGCAGTATTTT	CASRSQGTDTQYF
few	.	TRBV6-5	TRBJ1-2	TGTGCCAGCAGTCCAACGGGGAGGGGTGGCTATGGCTACACCTTC	CASSPTGRGGYGYTF
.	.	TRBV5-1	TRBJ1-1	TGCGCCAGCAGCTCAATGACGGTGAACACTGAAGCTTTCTTT	CASSSMTVNTEAFF
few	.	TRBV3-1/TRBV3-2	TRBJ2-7	TGTGCCAGCAGCCATGGGGGTAGCTCCTACGAGCAGTACTTC	CASSHGGSSYEQYF
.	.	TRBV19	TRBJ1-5	TGTGCCAGTAGTATTGGCGTGGGCAGGGAGAGCAATCAGCCCCAGCATTTT	CASSIGVGRESNQPQHF
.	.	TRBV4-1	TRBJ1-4	TGCGCCAGCAGCCAGCTTACCGGGACACCTGAAAAACTGTTTTTT	CASSQLTGTPEKLFF
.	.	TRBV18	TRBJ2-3	TGTGCCAGCTCACCACCGGGGTCCACAGATACGCAGTATTTT	CASSPPGSTDTQYF
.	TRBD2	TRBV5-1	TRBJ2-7	TGCGCCAGCACCCCTAGCGGGGGGGTGGACGAGCAGTACTTC	CASTPSGGVDEQYF
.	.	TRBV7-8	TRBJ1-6	TGTGCCAGCAGTCCCCCGGGAGTCGGGTTAAATTCACCCCTCCACTTT	CASSPPGVGLNSPLHF
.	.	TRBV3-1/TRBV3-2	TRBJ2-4	TGTGCCAGCAGCCAACCCCCGGGGGCTAACATTCAGTACTTC	CASSQPPGANIQYF